These 18 T cell receptor beta chains originate from one sample sequenced in a study of control samples from healthy donors and cancer patients. Produced via immunoSEQ multiplex PCR; TCRdb's table is partial and in-frame only. Of some 100,000 clones in the sample, roughly 91% were seen once. Sequencing was carried out using blood. Receptor source: a young man in good health.

The J gene is TRBJ2-2, the V gene TRBV19; 8 nucleotides match TRBD1. The CDR3 totals 13 residues. In germline, CDR1 is LNHDA, CDR2 SQIVND (reference sequence). J lost 7 bases, V lost 11 bases, and 9 bases had no gene match. The CDR3 here is CACRGLSDGELFF. In nucleotides, the CDR3 is TGTGCCTGCAGGGGGCTTTCGGACGGGGAGCTGTTTTTT.

The rearrangement joins TRBV19 to TRBJ1-2, with D unclear. This CDR3 spans 13 amino acids. Trimming took off 0 bases at V and 3 bases at J, with 5 bases between the two ends. Germline assignment: CDR1 LNHDA and CDR2 SQIVND (reference sequence). CDR3 protein: CASSIDTHYGYTF. In DNA, the CDR3 is TGTGCCAGTAGTATAGATACTCACTATGGCTACACCTTC. Using reference TRBV19 and TRBJ1-2 for the parts outside the CDR3, the full variable domain is DGGITQSPKYLFRKEGQNVTLSCEQNLNHDAMYWYRQDPGQGLRLIYYSQIVNDFQKGDIAEGYSVSREKKESFPLTVTSAQKNPTAFYLCASSIDTHYGYTFGSGTRLTVV.

Only one count was recorded for this clone. For the CDR3, the DNA is TGTGCCAGCGCCGATCTCATGAACACTGAAGCTTTCTTT. This encodes CASADLMNTEAFF. V usage is TRBV9 and J usage is TRBJ1-1; D not certain. The CDR3 is made up of 13 amino acids. The germline V gene encodes CDR1 SGDLS and CDR2 YYNGEE. The V end was cut by 7 bases, the J end by 0 bases, with 10 bases between.

V is TRBV29-1 and J is TRBJ2-1; 10 bases map to TRBD1. The CDR3 has 15 residues. Germline-derived CDR1 and CDR2 are SQVTM and ANQGSEA. The V gene end was trimmed by 4 bases and the J gene end by 10 bases; junction bases not matched to a gene: 13. In DNA form, the CDR3 reads TGCAGCGTTGGAAGGGGGACAGGGGACTCCGGAGAGCAGTTCTTC. This sequence encodes CSVGRGTGDSGEQFF.

This clone was observed a single time. The V call is TRBV7-3, the J call TRBJ2-3, with TRBD1 as a possible D gene (6 bases). Germline V lookup: CDR1 SGHTA, CDR2 FQGTGA. This CDR3 is 17 amino acids long. Trimming pared 5 bases from V and 0 bases from J, leaving 18 bases between. The CDR3 nucleotides read TGTGCCAGCAGCAGCCTGGGGGCGGGCACTAGCACAGATACGCAGTATTTT. Translating gives CASSSLGAGTSTDTQYF.

This chain connects TRBV7-9 to TRBJ2-4; D may match TRBD1 or TRBD2 (5 bases each). Trimming pared 5 bases from V and 7 bases from J, leaving 18 bases between. Per the germline V gene, CDR1 is SEHNR and CDR2 is FQNEAQ (reference sequence). The CDR3 loop spans 15 amino acids. CDR3 residues: CASSTYRKEVNIQYF. The CDR3 coding sequence is TGTGCCAGCAGCACCTACAGGAAGGAGGTCAACATTCAGTACTTC.

The chain has TRBV7-2 and TRBJ2-5, with D uncertain. The CDR3 runs to 14 residues. V was cut by 5 bases and J by 5 bases, with 15 bases left in between. CDR1 SGHTA and CDR2 FQGNSA come from the germline V gene. The CDR3 nucleotides read TGTGCCAGCAGCCTTAGCTCAGTGGGGGAGACCCAGTACTTC. It is translated as CASSLSSVGETQYF.

The chain links TRBV6-2 or TRBV6-3 to TRBJ2-7; TRBD2 might be the D (5 bases). The V end was cut by 6 bases, the J end by 2 bases, with 11 bases between. The CDR3 contains 13 residues. Germline V CDR1 and CDR2: MNHEY, SVGEGT. As DNA, the CDR3 is TGTGCCAGCAGCCAGGACTTGCCCTACGAGCAGTACTTC. Its protein is CASSQDLPYEQYF.

The rearrangement uses TRBV9 and TRBJ1-4; 8 nucleotides match TRBD1. From germline, CDR1 is SGDLS and CDR2 YYNGEE. The CDR3 has 16 residues. After removal of 4 bases from V and 4 bases from J, the junction contained 9 bases not matched to a gene. CDR3 region: CASSRTQGALNEKLFF. DNA of the CDR3: TGTGCCAGCAGCCGTACCCAGGGGGCCCTTAATGAAAAACTGTTTTTT.

The rearrangement links TRBV5-4 to TRBJ2-3; D uncertain. This CDR3 has 16 amino acids. Germline V gives CDR1 SGHNT, CDR2 YYREEE (reference sequence). Deletions cut 0 bases from V and 1 base from J, with 12 bases between. The CDR3 coding sequence is TGTGCCAGCAGCTTGGAGGCTCGGACCCGCACAGATACGCAGTATTTT. It yields the protein CASSLEARTRTDTQYF.

The genes are TRBV14 and TRBJ2-3; D might be TRBD1 or TRBD2, each matching 5 bases. V was pared by 4 bases and J by 1 base, with 6 bases between. Germline values: CDR1 SGHDN, CDR2 FVKESK. The CDR3 is made up of 13 amino acids. The CDR3 nucleotides read TGTGCCAGCAGCCGGGACGGCACAGATACGCAGTATTTT. Translated: CASSRDGTDTQYF.

The chain carries TRBV7-2 and TRBJ1-5; D is undetermined. Per germline, CDR1 SGHTA and CDR2 FQGNSA. V was shortened by 2 bases and J by 7 bases, with 15 bases between the two germline ends. This CDR3 comprises 15 residues. The CDR3 region is CASSLSGLASQPQHF. The CDR3 DNA follows: TGTGCCAGCAGCTTATCCGGCCTGGCGAGCCAGCCCCAGCATTTT.

This clone appeared once. The chain joins TRBV10-3 to TRBJ2-3; 10 positions agree with TRBD2. Germline trimming cut 6 bases from V and 1 base from J; bases unmatched to any gene: 7. Germline loops: CDR1 ENHRY, CDR2 SYGVKD. The CDR3 spans 16 residues. CDR3 loop: CAISARLAGRTDTQYF. The CDR3 nucleotides read TGTGCCATCAGCGCTAGACTAGCGGGCCGCACAGATACGCAGTATTTT.

V gene TRBV3-1 (or the pseudogene TRBV3-2) combines with J gene TRBJ1-6; TRBD1 matches 8 bases. The germline V gene has CDR1 LGHDT and CDR2 YNNKEL (reference sequence). The CDR3 covers 14 residues. V trimming: 4 bases; J trimming: 14 bases; junction bases outside the gene matches: 10. The chain's CDR3 is CASSPRTGYTTLHF. DNA for the CDR3: TGTGCCAGCAGCCCTCGGACAGGGTACACAACCCTCCACTTT.

On this clone: Distinct nucleotide sequences in the sample also encode this CDR3. J is TRBJ1-2 and V is TRBV11-2; D is uncertain. V was shortened by 0 bases and J by 2 bases, with 4 bases between the two germline ends. Germline CDR1 reads SGHAT; CDR2 reads FQNNGV. The CDR3 runs 13 residues. The CDR3 spells CASSLDSNYGYTF. In nucleotides, the CDR3 is TGTGCCAGCAGCTTAGATTCGAACTATGGCTACACCTTC.

This chain connects TRBV2 to TRBJ2-1, with 9 bases fitting TRBD1. Germline V gene sequence: CDR1 SNHLY, CDR2 FYNNEI. The CDR3 extends over 18 amino acids. V dropped 6 bases and J dropped 4; count of bases not matched to a gene: 16. The CDR3 DNA sequence: TGTGCCAGCAGATGGGACAGGGAGTTTGTAATTAAGTACAATGAGCAGTTCTTC. This translates into CASRWDREFVIKYNEQFF.

The J gene is TRBJ1-6, the V gene TRBV12-3 or TRBV12-4; D call uncertain. CDR3 length: 13 residues. V was clipped by 3 bases and J by 10 bases, with 10 bases between them. In DNA form, the CDR3 reads TGTGCCAGCAGTTTCCGATGGGGATCACCCCTCCACTTT. Translating gives CASSFRWGSPLHF.

The chain has TRBV4-2 and TRBJ2-1; TRBD2 matches at 14 bases. This CDR3 is built from 20 residues. Germline V gives CDR1 LGHNA, CDR2 YNFKEQ. The V and J ends lost 2 bases and 0 bases, in that order; junction bases with no gene match: 9. This CDR3 is CASSQTGLAGVLSSYNEQFF. The CDR3 bases are TGTGCCAGCAGCCAAACGGGACTAGCGGGAGTTTTGAGCTCCTACAATGAGCAGTTCTTC.